The 5 T cell receptor beta chains listed next were all sequenced from one sample in a study of identical twins. TCRdb called the 5' RACE reads again in MiXCR, with one record for every CDR3 protein. The table includes roughly 750,000 distinct CDR3 sequences, less than 25% detected once. Another study also made use of these data, one on T cells expressing NK-cell markers.

What was sequenced was PBMCs. These receptors were collected from a woman younger than 35 in good health.

This clonotype has a handful of counts. CDR3: CSVQGSTGANVLTF. The CDR3, as DNA: TGCAGCGTTCAAGGTAGCACTGGGGCCAACGTCCTGACTTTC. The chain is built from TRBV29-1 and TRBJ2-6; D is uncertain. CDR3 length: 14 amino acids. Germline assignment: CDR1 SQVTM and CDR2 ANQGSEA. V dropped 5 bases and J dropped 2 bases, with 10 bases sitting between them.

This clonotype has only a few counts. This sequence joins TRBV5-1 and TRBJ2-1; D perhaps matches TRBD2 (5 bases). This CDR3 has 15 amino acids. Germline V gives CDR1 SGHRS, CDR2 YFSETQ. With 7 bases removed from V and 5 bases from J, the gap between germline ends came to 19 bases. CDR3 loop: CASEPAETINNEQFF. CDR3 bases: TGCGCCAGCGAACCAGCGGAAACCATCAACAATGAGCAGTTCTTC.

This clonotype has a handful of counts. CDR3 protein: CASTPPGDTQYF. Written as DNA, the CDR3 is TGTGCCAGCACCCCGCCGGGAGATACGCAGTATTTT. This rearrangement joins TRBV7-9 to TRBJ2-3; no clear D gene. The CDR3 length is 12 residues. Germline CDR1 reads SEHNR; CDR2 reads FQNEAQ (reference sequence). Between the trimmed V and J ends, which lost 7 bases and 5 bases, there was a span of 10 bases.

In its sample, this clonotype was seen a few times. V gene TRBV6-5 combines with J gene TRBJ2-4; possible D gene TRBD1, 7 bases. The CDR3 is 17 residues long. Germline CDR1 is MNHEY and CDR2 is SVGAGI. Deletions cut 2 bases from V and 3 bases from J, with 17 bases between. This CDR3 reads CASSYHRLGGGKNIQYF. DNA for the CDR3: TGTGCCAGCAGTTACCACAGACTAGGGGGCGGCAAAAACATTCAGTACTTC.

This clonotype was counted only a few times. The V gene is TRBV20-1, the J gene TRBJ2-2; D might be TRBD1 (6 bases). V was cut by 6 bases and J by 14 bases, with 19 bases left in between. CDR1 DFQATT and CDR2 SNEGSKA come from the germline V gene (reference sequence). The CDR3 sequence is 12 residues long. The CDR3 nucleotides read TGCAGTGCCCCTAGGGGGTCAACGCAACTGTTTTTT. It translates to CSAPRGSTQLFF.